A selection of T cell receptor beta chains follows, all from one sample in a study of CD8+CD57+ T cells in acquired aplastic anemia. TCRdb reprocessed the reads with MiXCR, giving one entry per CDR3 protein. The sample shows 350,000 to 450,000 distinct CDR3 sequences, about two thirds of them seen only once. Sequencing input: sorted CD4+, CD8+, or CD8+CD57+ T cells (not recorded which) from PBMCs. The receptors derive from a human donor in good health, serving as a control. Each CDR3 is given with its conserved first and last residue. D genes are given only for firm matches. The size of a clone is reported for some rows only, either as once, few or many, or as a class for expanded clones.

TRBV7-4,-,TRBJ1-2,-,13,TGTGCCAGCAGCTTCCCCGCCGGGTATGGCTACACCTTC,CASSFPAGYGYTF
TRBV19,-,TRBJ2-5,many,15,TGTGCCAGTAGTATAGCCCGGCAGGTAGGGGAGACCCAGTACTTC,CASSIARQVGETQYF
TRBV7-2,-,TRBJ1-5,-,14,TGTGCCAGCAGGTCCGGGCAGATCAAAGAGCCCCAGCATTTT,CASRSGQIKEPQHF
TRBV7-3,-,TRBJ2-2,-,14,TGTGCCAGCAGTGACGCAGGAGTTAACAATGAGCAGTTTTTT,CASSDAGVNNEQFF
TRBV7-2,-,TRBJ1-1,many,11,TGTGCCAGCAGCTTAAAGGGGAAAGCTTTCTTT,CASSLKGKAFF
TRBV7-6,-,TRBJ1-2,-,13,TGTGCCAGCAGCTTAGCCGGGGCGGCTGGCTACACCTTC,CASSLAGAAGYTF
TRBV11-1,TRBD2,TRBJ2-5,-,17,TGTACCAGCACCAGACTAGCGGGGACGATAACGCAAGAGACCCAGTACTTC,CTSTRLAGTITQETQYF
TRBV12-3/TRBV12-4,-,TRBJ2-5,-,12,TGTGCCAGCAGTACTCAAAAAGAGACCCAGTACTTC,CASSTQKETQYF
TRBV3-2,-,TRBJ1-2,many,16,TGTGCCAGCAGCCAAGATAGACAGGTGCGCAACTATGGCTACACCTTC,CASSQDRQVRNYGYTF
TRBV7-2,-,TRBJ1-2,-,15,TGTGCCAGCAGGCAAAGTCAGCCCGGGCTGAGGGGCTACACCTTC,CASRQSQPGLRGYTF
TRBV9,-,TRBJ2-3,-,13,TGTGCCAGCAGCGTAGGGCAGTCAGATACGCAGTATTTT,CASSVGQSDTQYF
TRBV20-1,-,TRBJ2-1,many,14,TGCAGTGCTATCTCCGACAGCTCCTACAATGAGCAGTTCTTC,CSAISDSSYNEQFF
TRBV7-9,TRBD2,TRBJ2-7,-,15,TGTGCCAGCAGCTCTGTGACTAGCGGGAGCGTCGAGCAGTACTTC,CASSSVTSGSVEQYF
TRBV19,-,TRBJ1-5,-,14,TGTGCCAGTAGCGGAAACAGGGAGAATCAGCCCCAGCATTTT,CASSGNRENQPQHF